This T cell receptor (beta chain) was sequenced for a study of T cells after yellow fever vaccination. Study observations and caveats: Abundant bulk-derived clonotypes could contaminate FACS-sorted repertoires. Clones that expanded after primary vaccination mostly reappeared after the booster (roughly 96% CD4, 70% to 90% CD8). Peaking on day 5 versus 15, the secondary response was faster but weaker.

They built TCR cDNA with 5'RACE template switching, a step that put in a universal primer site and UMIs. TCRdb called the 5' RACE reads again in MiXCR, with one record for every CDR3 protein. In the table there are roughly 120,000 distinct CDR3 sequences, roughly 6.8% of which are singletons. The CDR3 runs to 15 residues. The V gene lost 2 bases and the J gene lost 6 bases, with 13 bases spanning the gap. This clonotype was recorded many times. Its antigen is unknown. The TCR originated in a man younger than 35 who received the YFV17D yellow fever vaccine. V and J are TRBV12-3 or TRBV12-4 and TRBJ2-2; tentative D call: TRBD1 (6 bases). Sequences were derived from CD4+ T cells sorted from PBMCs, sampled 45 days after the first yellow fever vaccination. Here the CDR3 DNA reads TGTGCCAGCAGTTTAAGAGGACAGCCCGCCGGGGAGCTGTTTTTT. This sequence encodes CASSLRGQPAGELFF.